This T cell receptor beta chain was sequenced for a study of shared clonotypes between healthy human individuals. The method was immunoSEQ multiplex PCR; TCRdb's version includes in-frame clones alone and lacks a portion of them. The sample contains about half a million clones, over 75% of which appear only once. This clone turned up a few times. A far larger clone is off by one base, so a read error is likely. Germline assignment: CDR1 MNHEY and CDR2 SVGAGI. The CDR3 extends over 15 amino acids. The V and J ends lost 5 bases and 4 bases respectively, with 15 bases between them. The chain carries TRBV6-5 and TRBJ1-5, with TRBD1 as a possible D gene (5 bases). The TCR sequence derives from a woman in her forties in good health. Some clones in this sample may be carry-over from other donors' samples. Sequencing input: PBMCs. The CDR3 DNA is TGTGCCAGCAGTCCACAGTGGGGGGGGAATCAGCCCCAGCATTTT. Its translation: CASSPQWGGNQPQHF.